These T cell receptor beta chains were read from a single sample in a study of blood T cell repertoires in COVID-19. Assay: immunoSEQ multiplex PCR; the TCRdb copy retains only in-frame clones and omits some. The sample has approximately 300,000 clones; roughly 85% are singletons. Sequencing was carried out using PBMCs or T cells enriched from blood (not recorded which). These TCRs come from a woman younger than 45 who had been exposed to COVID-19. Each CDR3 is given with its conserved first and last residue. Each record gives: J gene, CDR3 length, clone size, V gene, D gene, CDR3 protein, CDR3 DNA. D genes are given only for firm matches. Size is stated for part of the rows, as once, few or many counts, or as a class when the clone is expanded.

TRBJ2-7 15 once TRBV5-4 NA CASSLFGGGTYEQYF TGTGCCAGCAGCTTGTTTGGTGGCGGTACCTACGAGCAGTACTTC
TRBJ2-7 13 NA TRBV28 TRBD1 CASKGQGYYEQYF TGTGCCAGCAAGGGACAGGGGTACTACGAGCAGTACTTC
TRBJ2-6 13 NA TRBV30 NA CAWSLSGANVLTF TGTGCCTGGAGCCTCTCTGGGGCCAACGTCCTGACTTTC
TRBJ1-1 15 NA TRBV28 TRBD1 CASSLTTGANTEAFF TGTGCCAGCAGTTTAACGACAGGGGCGAACACTGAAGCTTTCTTT
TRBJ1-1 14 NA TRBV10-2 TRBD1 CASSQQGAGAEAFF TGCGCCAGCAGTCAACAGGGGGCGGGCGCTGAAGCTTTCTTT
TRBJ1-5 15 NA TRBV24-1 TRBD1 CATSLSTGGNQPQHF TGTGCCACGTCCCTGTCGACAGGGGGCAATCAGCCCCAGCATTTT
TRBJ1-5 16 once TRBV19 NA CASSTTTRVSNQPQHF TGTGCCAGTAGTACTACTACCCGGGTCTCTAATCAGCCCCAGCATTTT
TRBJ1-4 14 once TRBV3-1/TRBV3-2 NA CASILKQSNEKLFF TGTGCCAGCATTTTGAAACAGTCTAATGAAAAACTGTTTTTT
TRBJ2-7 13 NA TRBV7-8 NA CASSLRTEYEQYF TGTGCCAGCAGCTTACGGACAGAGTACGAGCAGTACTTC
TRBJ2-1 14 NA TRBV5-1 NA CASRGIADYNEQFF TGCGCCAGCAGGGGAATAGCGGACTACAATGAGCAGTTCTTC
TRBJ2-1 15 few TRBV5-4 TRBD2 CASSLGGRALNEQFF TGTGCCAGCAGCTTAGGCGGGAGGGCCCTTAATGAGCAGTTCTTC
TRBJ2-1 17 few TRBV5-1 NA CASSLAYTLTRHNEQFF TGCGCCAGCAGCTTGGCTTATACTTTGACAAGACACAATGAGCAGTTCTTC
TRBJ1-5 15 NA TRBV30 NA CAWSVDRGNRQPQHF TGTGCCTGGAGTGTCGATAGGGGGAATAGGCAGCCCCAGCATTTT
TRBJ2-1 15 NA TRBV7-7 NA CASSLTSSSYNEQFF TGTGCTAGCAGCTTAACTAGTAGCTCCTACAATGAGCAGTTCTTC
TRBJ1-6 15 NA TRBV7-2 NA CASSLGRGWGSPLHF TGTGCCAGCAGCTTAGGGAGGGGTTGGGGCTCACCCCTCCACTTT
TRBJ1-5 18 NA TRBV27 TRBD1 CASRGPRQGARGNQPQHF TGTGCCAGCAGAGGACCGCGACAGGGGGCAAGAGGCAATCAGCCCCAGCATTTT
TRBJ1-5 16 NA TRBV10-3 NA CAISEAGGSSNQPQHF TGTGCCATCAGTGAGGCGGGGGGCAGCAGCAATCAGCCCCAGCATTTT
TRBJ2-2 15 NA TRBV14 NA CASSRQTGNTGELFF TGTGCCAGCAGCCGGCAGACAGGGAACACCGGGGAGCTGTTTTTT
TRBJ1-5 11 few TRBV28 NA CASSSDQPQHF TGTGCCAGCAGTTCGGATCAGCCCCAGCATTTT
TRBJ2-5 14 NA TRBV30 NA CAWALLTRKETQYF TGTGCCTGGGCCCTCCTTACTAGAAAAGAGACCCAGTACTTC
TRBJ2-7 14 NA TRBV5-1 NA CASSLRAGRNEQYF TGCGCCAGCAGTTTAAGGGCGGGTCGGAACGAGCAGTACTTC
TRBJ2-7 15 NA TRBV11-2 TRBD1 CASSLSGTGTYEQYF TGTGCCAGCAGCTTAAGTGGGACAGGGACCTACGAGCAGTACTTC
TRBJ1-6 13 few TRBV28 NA CASTQLNNSPLHF TGTGCCAGCACACAGCTAAATAATTCACCCCTCCACTTT
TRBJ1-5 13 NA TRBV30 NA CAWAPGVNQPQHF TGTGCCTGGGCCCCCGGGGTAAATCAGCCCCAGCATTTT
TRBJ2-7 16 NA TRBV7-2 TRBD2 CASSLVGGFSSYEQYF TGTGCCAGCAGCTTAGTGGGGGGGTTTAGCTCCTACGAGCAGTACTTC
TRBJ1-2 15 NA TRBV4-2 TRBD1 CASSQDRRQGYGYTF TGTGCCAGCAGCCAAGACCGCCGACAGGGCTATGGCTACACCTTC
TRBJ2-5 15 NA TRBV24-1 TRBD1 CATSDPGTVQETQYF TGTGCCACCAGTGATCCCGGGACAGTCCAAGAGACCCAGTACTTC
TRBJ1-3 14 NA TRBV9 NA CASSPEYSGNTIYF TGTGCCAGCAGCCCTGAGTACTCTGGAAACACCATATATTTT
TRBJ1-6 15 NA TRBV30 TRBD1 CAWSTGGHYNSPLHF TGTGCCTGGAGTACAGGGGGCCACTATAATTCACCCCTCCACTTT
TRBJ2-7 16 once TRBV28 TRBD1 CASTAWTGAKPYEQYF TGTGCCAGCACGGCATGGACAGGGGCTAAACCCTACGAGCAGTACTTC
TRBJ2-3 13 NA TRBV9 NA CASSPGGTDTQYF TGTGCCAGCAGCCCCGGGGGCACAGATACGCAGTATTTT
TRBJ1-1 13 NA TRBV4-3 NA CASSQELRVQAFF TGCGCCAGCAGCCAAGAATTGAGGGTTCAAGCTTTCTTT
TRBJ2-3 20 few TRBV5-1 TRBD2 CASSPEGLAGGPRGPDTQYF TGCGCCAGCAGCCCGGAGGGGCTAGCGGGAGGGCCTAGAGGTCCAGATACGCAGTATTTT
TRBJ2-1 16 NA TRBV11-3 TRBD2 CASSPSGRPAYNEQFF TGTGCCAGCAGCCCTAGCGGGAGGCCAGCCTACAATGAGCAGTTCTTC
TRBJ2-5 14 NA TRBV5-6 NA CASSFFRGEETQYF TGTGCCAGCAGCTTCTTCCGCGGGGAAGAGACCCAGTACTTC
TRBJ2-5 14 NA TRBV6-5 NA CASSYTRIQETQYF TGTGCCAGCAGTTACACGAGGATACAAGAGACCCAGTACTTC
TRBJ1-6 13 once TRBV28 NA CASSSLEASPLHF TGTGCCAGCAGTTCCCTCGAGGCTTCACCCCTCCACTTT
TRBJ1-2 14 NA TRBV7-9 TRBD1 CASSFGGQDYGYTF TGTGCCAGCAGCTTCGGCGGACAGGACTATGGCTACACCTTC
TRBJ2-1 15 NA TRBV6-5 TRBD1 CASSWVGQGNNEQFF TGTGCCAGCAGTTGGGTGGGACAGGGGAACAATGAGCAGTTCTTC
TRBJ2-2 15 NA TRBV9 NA CASSVPTGTTGELFF TGTGCCAGCAGCGTACCAACAGGGACCACCGGGGAGCTGTTTTTT
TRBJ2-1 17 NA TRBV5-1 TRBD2 CASSPGTSGGLHNEQFF TGCGCCAGCAGCCCCGGGACTAGCGGGGGGCTCCACAATGAGCAGTTCTTC
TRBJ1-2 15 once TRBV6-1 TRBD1 CASSDPRGPGYGYTF TGTGCCAGCAGTGACCCCAGGGGGCCCGGGTATGGCTACACCTTC
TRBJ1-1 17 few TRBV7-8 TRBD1 CASSLDRYRGRSTEAFF TGTGCCAGCAGCTTAGATCGATACAGGGGGCGGTCCACTGAAGCTTTCTTT
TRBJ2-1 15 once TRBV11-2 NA CASSLVSRSYNEQFF TGTGCCAGCAGCTTAGTTAGTAGGAGTTACAATGAGCAGTTCTTC
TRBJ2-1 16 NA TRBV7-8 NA CASSSLRRIGGGEQFF TGTGCCAGCAGCTCCCTTCGCCGCATAGGGGGAGGGGAGCAGTTCTTC
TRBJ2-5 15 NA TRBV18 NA CASSLNRDTKETQYF TGTGCCAGCTCACTAAACCGGGACACAAAAGAGACCCAGTACTTC
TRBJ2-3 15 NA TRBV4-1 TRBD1 CASSLTQGAGDTQYF TGCGCCAGCAGCCTTACACAGGGGGCCGGAGATACGCAGTATTTT
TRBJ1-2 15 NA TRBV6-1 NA CASSEDPSHRVGYTF TGTGCCAGCAGTGAAGACCCCTCCCACAGGGTAGGCTACACCTTC
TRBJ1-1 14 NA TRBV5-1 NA CASSFWGENTEAFF TGCGCCAGCAGCTTTTGGGGAGAGAACACTGAAGCTTTCTTT
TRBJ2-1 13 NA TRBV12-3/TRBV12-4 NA CASSFQIYNEQFF TGTGCCAGCAGTTTTCAAATTTACAATGAGCAGTTCTTC
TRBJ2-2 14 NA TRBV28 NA CASSFRQVTGELFF TGTGCCAGCAGTTTCCGTCAGGTCACCGGGGAGCTGTTTTTT
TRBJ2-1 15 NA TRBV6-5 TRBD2 CASRWSSGRIDEQFF TGTGCCAGCAGATGGTCTAGCGGGAGGATAGATGAGCAGTTCTTC
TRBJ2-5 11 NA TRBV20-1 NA CSARPQETQYF TGCAGTGCTAGACCTCAAGAGACCCAGTACTTC
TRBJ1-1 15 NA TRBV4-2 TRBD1 CASSQEGGTGTEAFF TGTGCCAGCAGCCAAGAAGGAGGGACAGGGACTGAAGCTTTCTTT
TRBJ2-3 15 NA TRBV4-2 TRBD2 CASRMLAGRTDTQYF TGTGCCAGCAGAATGTTAGCGGGGAGGACAGATACGCAGTATTTT
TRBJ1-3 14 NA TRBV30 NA CAWGAGTIGNTIYF TGTGCCTGGGGCGCCGGGACTATCGGGAACACCATATATTTT